What follows are 22 T cell receptor beta chains derived from one specimen sequenced in a study of T-cell memory formation after mild COVID-19. TCRdb re-analysed the 5' RACE reads in MiXCR, keeping a single row per CDR3 protein. The top ten hold 10% to 12% of the sample, which has about 210,000 distinct CDR3 sequences, more than 25% seen once. The sequenced sample consisted of PBMCs or a T cell subset sorted from them (not recorded which). The receptor source for this set is an adult woman who had mild COVID-19 (a few samples of this study predate the infection). Cell type and time point are not known.

This clonotype was seen more than once but under ten times. J is TRBJ1-2 and V is TRBV12-3 or TRBV12-4; perhaps TRBD1 as D (6 bases). The CDR3 has 13 residues. V was trimmed by 8 bases and J by 2 bases, leaving 12 bases between them. The CDR3 reads CASVGGANYGYTF. As DNA, the CDR3 is TGTGCCAGCGTAGGGGGAGCGAACTATGGCTACACCTTC.

This clonotype was found a few times. The rearrangement joins TRBV18 to TRBJ2-7; unclear D gene. Germline lookup yields CDR1 KGHSH and CDR2 LQKENI. Trimming took 3 bases from V and 5 from J, leaving 8 bases between them. This CDR3 has 12 amino acids. CDR3 sequence reads: CASSPSGDEQYF. Here the CDR3 DNA reads TGTGCCAGCTCACCCTCGGGCGACGAGCAGTACTTC. The variable domain in full, completed from reference TRBV18 and TRBJ2-7, reads NAGVMQNPRHLVRRRGQEARLRCSPMKGHSHVYWYRQLPEEGLKFMVYLQKENIIDESGMPKERFSAEFPKEGPSILRIQQVVRGDSAAYFCASSPSGDEQYFGPGTRLTVT.

The CDR3 coding sequence is TGTGCCAGCACAGGGGGTCAGTACACAGATACGCAGTATTTT. Protein: CASTGGQYTDTQYF. The V call is TRBV7-9, the J call TRBJ2-3; TRBD1 matches at 7 bases. The CDR3 sequence is 14 residues long. Trimming at V came to 7 bases and at J to 2 bases, leaving 6 bases not matched to a gene. CDR1 and CDR2 (germline): SEHNR, FQNEAQ (reference sequence).

V is TRBV4-1 and J is TRBJ2-6; D remains unclear. Trimming stripped 5 bases from V and 0 bases from J, with 5 bases between. This CDR3 has 14 amino acids. CDR1 and CDR2 (germline): MGHRA, YSYEKL. The chain's CDR3 is CASSEVSGANVLTF. In DNA form, the CDR3 reads TGCGCCAGCAGCGAGGTCTCTGGGGCCAACGTCCTGACTTTC.

J is TRBJ2-7 and V is TRBV29-1; the match to TRBD1 covers 10 bases. The V segment lost 6 bases and the J segment 1 base; nucleotides outside the gene matches: 3. The CDR3 contains 13 residues. Germline loops: CDR1 SQVTM, CDR2 ANQGSEA. This CDR3 reads CSVLGQGSYEQYF. The CDR3 nucleotides are TGCAGCGTGCTGGGACAGGGGTCCTACGAGCAGTACTTC.

This clonotype came up a few times. The chain recombines TRBV5-1 with TRBJ2-1, with 7 bases lining up with TRBD2. The CDR3 loop spans 14 amino acids. Unmatched junction bases numbered 11, after V lost 6 bases and J lost 8 bases. The germline V gene has CDR1 SGHRS and CDR2 YFSETQ. The CDR3 region is CASTIRLAVDEQFF. The CDR3 DNA follows: TGCGCCAGCACCATTAGACTAGCCGTTGATGAGCAGTTCTTC.

This chain links TRBV20-1 with TRBJ1-5, with 10 bases fitting TRBD1. Germline loops: CDR1 DFQATT, CDR2 SNEGSKA (reference sequence). CDR3 length: 15 residues. The trim removed 3 bases at V and 7 bases at J, leaving 9 bases unmatched. CDR3 amino acids: CSARVTGGVEQPQHF. As DNA, the CDR3 is TGCAGTGCTAGGGTGACAGGGGGCGTAGAGCAGCCCCAGCATTTT.

This clonotype was observed a few times. CDR3 sequence: CASSPKRDRITGELFF. The CDR3 DNA reads as TGTGCCAGCAGCCCCAAAAGGGACCGCATCACCGGGGAGCTGTTTTTT. The chain has TRBV7-8 and TRBJ2-2, with D perhaps given as TRBD1 or TRBD2 (5 bases each). V lost 5 bases, J lost 4 bases, and 17 bases lay in between. This CDR3 contains 16 residues. The germline gives CDR1 SGHVS, CDR2 FQNEAQ. The full variable domain, completed using reference TRBV7-8 and TRBJ2-2, is GAGVSQSPRYKVAKRGQDVALRCDPISGHVSLFWYQQALGQGPEFLTYFQNEAQLDKSGLPSDRFFAERPEGSVSTLKIQRTQQEDSAVYLCASSPKRDRITGELFFGEGSRLTVL.

Many counts were recorded for this clonotype. The chain links TRBV7-9 to TRBJ2-3; 7 nucleotides align to TRBD1. J lost 6 bases, V lost 5 bases, and 5 bases had no gene match. The CDR3 is made up of 13 amino acids. The germline gives CDR1 SEHNR, CDR2 FQNEAQ (reference sequence). The CDR3 reads CASSPRGPDTQYF. In DNA form, the CDR3 reads TGTGCCAGCAGCCCGAGGGGGCCCGATACGCAGTATTTT.

CDR3 sequence: CASSLSGGVANEKLFF. The DNA of the CDR3 is TGTGCCAGCAGCCTCTCCGGGGGAGTTGCTAATGAAAAACTGTTTTTT. This rearrangement joins TRBV3-1 to TRBJ1-4; possibly TRBD1 for D (5 bases). V was clipped by 4 bases and J by 3 bases, with 15 bases between them. Germline CDR1 is LGHDT and CDR2 is YNNKEL (reference sequence). The CDR3 is 16 residues long.

The genes are TRBV4-1 and TRBJ1-2; D gene uncertain. CDR1 is MGHRA and CDR2 is YSYEKL in the germline V gene. The CDR3 totals 13 residues. Trimming removed 3 bases from V and 4 bases from J, with 9 bases in between. This CDR3 reads CASSQDRIYGYTF. The DNA of the CDR3 is TGCGCCAGCAGCCAGGACCGGATCTATGGCTACACCTTC.

J is TRBJ1-1 and V is TRBV7-8, with TRBD1 matching 8 bases. In germline, CDR1 is SGHVS, CDR2 FQNEAQ. The CDR3 extends over 14 amino acids. The J segment lost 10 bases and the V segment lost 2 bases, leaving 9 bases of the junction unmatched. CDR3 DNA sequence: TGTGCCAGCAGCTTACGGGACAGGAAACTGGCAGCTTTCTTT. It specifies CASSLRDRKLAAFF.

This clonotype was seen a few times. The rearrangement links TRBV20-1 to TRBJ1-1, with D uncertain. Germline CDR1 and CDR2: DFQATT and SNEGSKA (reference sequence). Trimming removed 3 bases at V and 8 bases at J, with 19 bases between. This CDR3 contains 14 residues. For the CDR3, the DNA is TGCAGTGCTAGCGGAACTATCTGGAGCGTCGAAGCTTTCTTT. The encoded protein is CSASGTIWSVEAFF.

This clonotype was recorded a few times. The chain combines TRBV9 with TRBJ2-1; D gene uncertain. This CDR3 contains 12 residues. The germline V gene encodes CDR1 SGDLS and CDR2 YYNGEE. Trimming shortened V by 3 bases and J by 7 bases, and 8 bases separated the two germline ends. CDR3 sequence reads: CASSAYSNEQFF. CDR3 DNA: TGTGCCAGCAGCGCGTACAGTAATGAGCAGTTCTTC. Looking up the rest from reference TRBV9 and TRBJ2-1 gives the full variable domain: DSGVTQTPKHLITATGQRVTLRCSPRSGDLSVYWYQQSLDQGLQFLIQYYNGEERAKGNILERFSAQQFPDLHSELNLSSLELGDSALYFCASSAYSNEQFFGPGTRLTVL.

This clonotype was detected a few times. The chain is built from TRBV15 and TRBJ2-6; possibly TRBD2 for D (5 bases). Germline V CDR1 and CDR2: LNHNV, YYDKDF (reference sequence). The CDR3 is 19 amino acids. V gave up 0 bases and J gave up 0 bases, with 15 bases separating them. Here the CDR3 DNA reads TGTGCCACCAGCAGAGATCGCTGGAGGAAGGGCTCTGGGGCCAACGTCCTGACTTTC. Amino acid sequence: CATSRDRWRKGSGANVLTF.

This clonotype came up a few times. The V gene is TRBV29-1, the J gene TRBJ2-2; D gene unclear. V lost 7 bases to trimming and J lost 3 bases, with 3 bases between them. Germline loops: CDR1 SQVTM, CDR2 ANQGSEA. The CDR3 runs to 10 residues. The CDR3 region is CSAYTGELFF. As DNA, the CDR3 is TGCAGCGCTTACACCGGGGAGCTGTTTTTT.

V and J are TRBV6-1 and TRBJ2-3; 9 positions agree with TRBD2. CDR1 and CDR2 (germline): MNHNS, SASEGT. J lost 0 bases, V lost 5 bases, and 9 bases had no gene match. The CDR3 totals 17 residues. The CDR3 protein is CASSYPLRGGSTDTQYF. In DNA form, the CDR3 reads TGTGCCAGCAGTTACCCGTTGCGGGGGGGTAGCACAGATACGCAGTATTTT.

The gene calls are TRBV9 and TRBJ2-2; the match to TRBD1 covers 8 bases. Germline-derived CDR1 and CDR2 are SGDLS and YYNGEE. The CDR3 runs to 16 residues. V was pared by 0 bases and J by 1 base, with 2 bases of the junction left unmatched. CDR3 residues: CASSVEQGENTGELFF. For the CDR3, the DNA is TGTGCCAGCAGCGTAGAACAGGGGGAGAACACCGGGGAGCTGTTTTTT.

This clonotype was counted between two and nine times. The V call is TRBV7-9, the J call TRBJ2-2; D perhaps matches TRBD2 (5 bases). Between the trimmed V and J ends, which lost 4 bases and 0 bases, there was a span of 9 bases. The CDR3 is 15 residues long. Per the germline V gene, CDR1 is SEHNR and CDR2 is FQNEAQ (reference sequence). In DNA form, the CDR3 reads TGTGCCAGCAGCTCGCGGGTGTCGAACACCGGGGAGCTGTTTTTT. Its translation is CASSSRVSNTGELFF.

A few counts support this clonotype. J is TRBJ2-1 and V is TRBV6-5; 11 bases agree with TRBD2. CDR1 MNHEY and CDR2 SVGAGI come from the germline V gene. J was trimmed by 8 bases and V by 2 bases; bases with no gene match: 8. The CDR3 length is 16 residues. The CDR3: CASSYNLAGGPDEQFF. DNA of the CDR3: TGTGCCAGCAGTTACAACTTAGCGGGAGGGCCCGATGAGCAGTTCTTC.

V gene TRBV7-2 combines with J gene TRBJ1-5, with D unresolved. Germline V gene data show CDR1 as SGHTA and CDR2 as FQGNSA. The CDR3 is made up of 15 amino acids. Deletions cut 5 bases from V and 5 bases from J, with 16 bases between. The CDR3 DNA reads as TGTGCCAGCAGCCCCGAACCGGGGTCGGATCAGCCCCAGCATTTT. It translates to CASSPEPGSDQPQHF.

The rearrangement uses TRBV7-9 and TRBJ2-3; D gene uncertain. The germline V gene has CDR1 SEHNR and CDR2 FQNEAQ (reference sequence). V was trimmed by 7 bases and J by 1 base, leaving 6 bases between them. This CDR3 region has 12 residues. The CDR3 DNA reads TGTGCCAGCATTAGGGGCACAGATACGCAGTATTTT. This gives the protein CASIRGTDTQYF.